What follows is one T cell receptor (beta chain) and its context. Libraries were prepared by immunoSEQ multiplex PCR; TCRdb keeps only in-frame clonotypes and omits some of them. Here the sample spans over 200,000 clones, 83% being singletons. This sample is part of a study of blood T cell repertoires in COVID-19. On the study more broadly: The United States, Italy and Spain provided the acute and convalescent COVID-19 samples. T cells, B-cell-depleted T cells, or PBMCs supplied cDNA or gDNA.

Sequencing was done on a sample of peripheral blood. The TCR comes from a woman in her 40s with active or convalescent COVID-19.

The chain's CDR3 is CASSQDQSGAYSGNTIYF. CDR3 nucleotides: TGCGCCAGCAGCCAAGATCAGTCAGGGGCTTACTCTGGAAACACCATATATTTT. The chain has TRBV4-3 and TRBJ1-3; tentatively, D is TRBD1 (6 bases). Trimming stripped 0 bases from V and 0 bases from J, with 15 bases between. CDR3 length: 18 amino acids. The germline V gene has CDR1 LGHNA and CDR2 YSLEER.